The 10 T cell receptor beta chains below all came from one sample that was sequenced in a study of cytomegalovirus exposure and HLA in healthy donors. PCR employed 60 Vbeta and 13 Jbeta primers. Here immunoSEQ multiplex PCR was the method, and the copy in TCRdb shows in-frame clones only, minus some. The sample includes about 98,000 clones, around 72% seen only once; the top ten take approximately 1.8%. The sample was PBMCs. Receptors were obtained from a male donor in good health and CMV-seronegative.

The rearrangement links TRBV6-1 to TRBJ2-2; D call uncertain. Trimming stripped 4 bases from V and 7 bases from J, with 10 bases between. Germline V lookup: CDR1 MNHNS, CDR2 SASEGT. The CDR3 contains 13 residues. CDR3 in DNA: TGTGCCAGCAGTGTGGGCAGACGCGGGGAGCTGTTTTTT. It translates to CASSVGRRGELFF.

This chain joins TRBV2 and TRBJ2-1; no reliable D call. Trimming removed 3 bases from V and 0 bases from J, with 9 bases in between. The CDR3 extends over 15 amino acids. Per the germline V gene, CDR1 is SNHLY and CDR2 is FYNNEI. The CDR3, as DNA: TGTGCCAGCAGTGATCGGCAGGACTCCTACAATGAGCAGTTCTTC. Its protein is CASSDRQDSYNEQFF.

The chain links TRBV2 to TRBJ2-2; TRBD2 is a possible D gene (6 bases). CDR1 and CDR2 (germline): SNHLY, FYNNEI. The CDR3 consists of 15 residues. Trimming pared 3 bases from V and 7 bases from J, leaving 15 bases between. The CDR3 nucleotides read TGTGCCAGCAGTGAGGCGGGGAGTCGTTTCGGGGAGCTGTTTTTT. It encodes CASSEAGSRFGELFF.

This clone ranks as medium-sized (0.01 to 0.1%). The chain's CDR3 is CASNLHRNTEAFF. CDR3 DNA: TGTGCCAGCAACCTCCACAGGAACACTGAAGCTTTCTTT. The chain uses TRBV6-5 and TRBJ1-1; D is unclear. The CDR3 is made up of 13 amino acids. The germline gives CDR1 MNHEY, CDR2 SVGAGI. V lost 7 bases and J 1 base, leaving 10 bases between the germline ends.

The rearrangement links TRBV4-1 to TRBJ1-5, with D possibly TRBD1 on 6 matching bases. Between the trimmed V and J ends, which lost 3 bases and 6 bases, there was a span of 15 bases. Germline V gene lookup returns CDR1 MGHRA and CDR2 YSYEKL. This CDR3 is built from 15 residues. The CDR3 nucleotides are TGCGCCAGCAGCCAGCAATCAGGGGTGGCTCAGCCCCAGCATTTT. Translation: CASSQQSGVAQPQHF.

This chain connects TRBV28 to TRBJ2-7; 10 positions match TRBD1. In germline, CDR1 is MDHEN, CDR2 SYDVKM. V gave up 6 bases and J gave up 2 bases; unmatched junction bases: 7. CDR3 length equals 15 residues. In nucleotides, the CDR3 is TGTGCCAGCAGCACCCCGGGACAGGGGACCTACGAGCAGTACTTC. Translation gives CASSTPGQGTYEQYF. Supplemented by reference TRBV28 and TRBJ2-7, the full variable domain reads DVKVTQSSRYLVKRTGEKVFLECVQDMDHENMFWYRQDPGLGLRLIYFSYDVKMKEKGDIPEGYSVSREKKERFSLILESASTNQTSMYLCASSTPGQGTYEQYFGPGTRLTVT.

The rearrangement uses TRBV7-8 and TRBJ2-2; TRBD1 matches at 9 bases. CDR1 and CDR2 (germline): SGHVS, FQNEAQ. The junction had 11 bases not matched to a gene; V was cut back by 4 bases and J by 5 bases. The CDR3 loop spans 17 amino acids. The CDR3: CASSSNRDRVGTGELFF. In DNA form, the CDR3 reads TGTGCCAGCAGCTCAAACCGGGACAGGGTGGGGACCGGGGAGCTGTTTTTT.

The V and J genes are TRBV25-1 and TRBJ1-2; D remains unclear. Looked up from germline, CDR1 is MGHDK and CDR2 is SYGVNS. Deletions cut 7 bases from V and 2 bases from J, with 14 bases between. This CDR3 comprises 14 residues. For the CDR3, the DNA is TGTGCCAGCAAGCCACCTTTCGGGAACTATGGCTACACCTTC. Translated: CASKPPFGNYGYTF.

The chain has TRBV27 and TRBJ2-4; 8 positions match TRBD1. Germline values: CDR1 MNHEY, CDR2 SMNVEV (reference sequence). With 6 bases clipped from V and 5 bases from J, the junction kept 3 bases outside the gene matches. The CDR3 runs to 13 residues. The CDR3 DNA follows: TGTGCCAGCAGCCCGGACAGGGAAAACATTCAGTACTTC. Protein sequence: CASSPDRENIQYF.

This clone was detected once. The chain links TRBV15 to TRBJ2-1, with 12 bases that match TRBD2. Germline CDR1 and CDR2: LNHNV and YYDKDF (reference sequence). V lost 0 bases, J lost 9 bases, and 6 bases stayed unmatched. The CDR3 is 16 residues long. CDR3 residues: CATSRDGGLAGLEQFF. The CDR3 DNA follows: TGTGCCACCAGCAGAGATGGGGGACTAGCGGGCCTTGAGCAGTTCTTC.